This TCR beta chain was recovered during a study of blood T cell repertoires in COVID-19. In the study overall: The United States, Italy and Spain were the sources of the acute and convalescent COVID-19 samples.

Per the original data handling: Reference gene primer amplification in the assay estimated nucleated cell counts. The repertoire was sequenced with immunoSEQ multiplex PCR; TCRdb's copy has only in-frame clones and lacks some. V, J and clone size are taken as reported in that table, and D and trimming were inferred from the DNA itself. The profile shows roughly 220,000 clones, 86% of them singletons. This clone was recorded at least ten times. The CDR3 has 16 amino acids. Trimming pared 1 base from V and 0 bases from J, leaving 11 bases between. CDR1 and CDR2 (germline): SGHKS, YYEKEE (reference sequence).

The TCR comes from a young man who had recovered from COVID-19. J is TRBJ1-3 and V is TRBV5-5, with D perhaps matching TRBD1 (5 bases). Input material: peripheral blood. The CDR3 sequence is CASSLPPGVSGNTIYF. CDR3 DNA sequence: TGTGCCAGCAGCTTGCCCCCGGGGGTCTCTGGAAACACCATATATTTT.